These 15 T cell receptor beta chains came from one sample sequenced in a study of blood T cell repertoires in COVID-19. This table comes from immunoSEQ multiplex PCR, and its TCRdb copy is limited to in-frame clones, with some not included. Among approximately 500,000 clones listed, roughly nine tenths were seen once. Specimen: peripheral blood. All receptors derive from a woman aged 45-59 years with COVID-19, enrolled during active disease.

The chain links TRBV29-1 to TRBJ2-1; D is unresolved. This CDR3 spans 11 amino acids. Germline CDR1 is SQVTM and CDR2 is ANQGSEA. Trimming removed 6 bases at V and 9 bases at J, with 12 bases between. CDR3 amino acids: CSVWFLGEQFF. Here the CDR3 DNA reads TGCAGCGTCTGGTTTCTCGGTGAGCAGTTCTTC.

V is TRBV12-3 or TRBV12-4 and J is TRBJ2-5; tentatively, D is TRBD2 (6 bases). CDR3 length equals 12 residues. V was cut by 6 bases and J by 4 bases, with 9 bases left in between. CDR3: CASRRDRETQYF. As DNA, the CDR3 is TGTGCCAGCAGGCGGGACCGAGAGACCCAGTACTTC.

The chain carries TRBV3-1 (or the pseudogene TRBV3-2) and TRBJ2-4; D is possibly TRBD1 (6 bases). The CDR3 extends over 16 amino acids. Per the germline V gene, CDR1 is LGHDT and CDR2 is YNNKEL (reference sequence). Deletions cut 2 bases from V and 2 bases from J, with 13 bases between. This CDR3 reads CASSQMGALPKNIQYF. CDR3 nucleotides: TGTGCCAGCAGCCAAATGGGGGCGCTCCCCAAAAACATTCAGTACTTC.

The CDR3 DNA sequence: TGTGCTAGTGGTTTGGTGGGCCCGTCCAATGAGCAGTTCTTC. Its protein is CASGLVGPSNEQFF. The rearrangement joins TRBV12-5 to TRBJ2-1; D not certain. Germline CDR1 is LGHNT and CDR2 is FRNRAP. The CDR3 is 14 amino acids. Trimming cost V 0 bases and J 6 bases, with 9 bases left between them.

The chain combines TRBV2 with TRBJ2-2; 8 bases map to TRBD2. The CDR3 runs to 14 residues. Germline V gives CDR1 SNHLY, CDR2 FYNNEI. After removal of 9 bases from V and 4 bases from J, the junction contained 7 bases not matched to a gene. CDR3 sequence reads: CASATGGATGELFF. Written as DNA, the CDR3 is TGTGCCAGTGCCACCGGGGGGGCCACCGGGGAGCTGTTTTTT.

This rearrangement joins TRBV10-3 to TRBJ2-5; 7 nucleotides match TRBD1. The J segment lost 0 bases and the V segment lost 6 bases, leaving 7 bases of the junction unmatched. CDR3 length: 15 residues. CDR1 ENHRY and CDR2 SYGVKD come from the germline V gene. The CDR3 DNA reads TGTGCCATCAGGGCTACAGGGGTTAACCAAGAGACCCAGTACTTC. Its translation is CAIRATGVNQETQYF.

The CDR3 sequence is CASSLGTALPYGYTF. The CDR3 nucleotides read TGTGCCAGCAGCTTAGGGACAGCTCTCCCCTATGGCTACACCTTC. This chain connects TRBV7-9 to TRBJ1-2; D might be TRBD1 (6 bases). The CDR3 loop spans 15 amino acids. Trimming stripped 1 base from V and 4 bases from J, with 13 bases between. In germline, CDR1 is SEHNR, CDR2 FQNEAQ (reference sequence). The complete variable domain, with remaining parts taken from reference TRBV7-9 and TRBJ1-2, reads DTGVSQNPRHKITKRGQNVTFRCDPISEHNRLYWYRQTLGQGPEFLTYFQNEAQLEKSRLLSDRFSAERPKGSFSTLEIQRTEQGDSAMYLCASSLGTALPYGYTFGSGTRLTVV.

This clone was recorded once. The J gene is TRBJ2-3, the V gene TRBV5-4, with 9 bases matching TRBD1. Losses at the gene ends were 5 bases for V and 2 bases for J; bases not matched to a gene: 9. CDR3 length equals 16 residues. The germline gives CDR1 SGHNT, CDR2 YYREEE (reference sequence). CDR3 sequence reads: CASSRPGQGSTDTQYF. The CDR3 DNA reads TGTGCCAGCAGTCGGCCGGGACAGGGATCCACAGATACGCAGTATTTT. Variable domain in full (rest from reference TRBV5-4 and TRBJ2-3): ETGVTQSPTHLIKTRGQQVTLRCSSQSGHNTVSWYQQALGQGPQFIFQYYREEENGRGNFPPRFSGLQFPNYSSELNVNALELDDSALYLCASSRPGQGSTDTQYFGPGTRLTVL.

In its sample, this clone was seen once. The chain combines TRBV27 with TRBJ1-2, with 7 nucleotides matching TRBD1. Unmatched junction bases numbered 3, after V lost 0 bases and J lost 5 bases. The germline CDR1 and CDR2 sequences are MNHEY and SMNVEV (reference sequence). CDR3 size: 14 residues. The DNA of the CDR3 is TGTGCCAGCAGTTTATCGTCCAGGGGGTATGGCTACACCTTC. It encodes CASSLSSRGYGYTF.

The CDR3 spells CAKGQGPYEQYF. DNA of the CDR3: TGTGCCAAAGGACAGGGGCCCTACGAGCAGTACTTC. The chain carries TRBV21-1 and TRBJ2-7; TRBD1 is the table's D call and was not checked against the DNA. TRBV21-1 is a recognized pseudogene. This CDR3 is 12 amino acids long.

The chain carries TRBV19 and TRBJ1-4, with 10 positions matching TRBD1. The CDR3 covers 14 residues. The trim removed 6 bases at V and 8 bases at J, leaving 6 bases unmatched. CDR1 is LNHDA and CDR2 is SQIVND in the germline V gene (reference sequence). CDR3 nucleotides: TGTGCCAGTAGGCTGACAGGGGGCGACGAAAAACTGTTTTTT. Protein: CASRLTGGDEKLFF. Complete variable domain (other parts from reference TRBV19 and TRBJ1-4): DGGITQSPKYLFRKEGQNVTLSCEQNLNHDAMYWYRQDPGQGLRLIYYSQIVNDFQKGDIAEGYSVSREKKESFPLTVTSAQKNPTAFYLCASRLTGGDEKLFFGSGTQLSVL.

This chain links TRBV2 with TRBJ1-2; D might be TRBD1 (6 bases). The germline V gene encodes CDR1 SNHLY and CDR2 FYNNEI. This CDR3 is built from 15 residues. The germline V and J ends were trimmed by 1 base and 3 bases, with 12 bases remaining between them. The CDR3, as DNA: TGTGCCAGCAGTGAAGAACGACAGGTTTACTATGGCTACACCTTC. Amino acid sequence: CASSEERQVYYGYTF.

This clone was found once. V and J are TRBV6-1 and TRBJ1-2, with a weak D call TRBD1 (6 bases). Germline V gene lookup returns CDR1 MNHNS and CDR2 SASEGT. The CDR3 extends over 15 amino acids. The V gene lost 0 bases and the J gene lost 6 bases, with 14 bases spanning the gap. In DNA, the CDR3 is TGTGCCAGCAGTGAAGCGTCAGGGCCAGGGGATGGCTACACCTTC. Translated: CASSEASGPGDGYTF.

V usage is TRBV3-1 (or the pseudogene TRBV3-2) and J usage is TRBJ2-5; maybe TRBD1 (5 bases). Trimming removed 2 bases from V and 7 bases from J, with 8 bases in between. Germline V CDR1 and CDR2: LGHDT, YNNKEL (reference sequence). The CDR3 contains 12 residues. In DNA form, the CDR3 reads TGTGCCAGCAGCCAACAGCAGGGGACCCAGTACTTC. Residues: CASSQQQGTQYF.

The chain couples TRBV21-1 to TRBJ2-7; TRBD1, the table's D call, lacks a check against the DNA. TRBV21-1 has pseudogene status. The CDR3 is 14 residues long. CDR3 protein: CASSWGQGGYEQYF. CDR3 nucleotide sequence: TGTGCCAGCAGCTGGGGACAGGGAGGTTACGAGCAGTACTTC.